A selection of T cell receptor beta chains follows, all from one sample in a study of cytomegalovirus exposure and HLA in healthy donors. Sequencing used immunoSEQ multiplex PCR; TCRdb keeps in-frame clones, though not all of them. The repertoire includes some 160,000 clones, more than 75% of them detected once, and about 1.3% sits in the top ten. Sequenced sample: PBMCs. The receptors stem from a male donor in good health and CMV-seronegative. Both conserved end residues are part of each CDR3. D genes are given only for firm matches. Size tells how often a clone was seen (once, few, many) or the class of an expanded clone, and some rows leave it out.

J gene	D gene	clone size	V gene	CDR3 length	CDR3 DNA	CDR3 protein
TRBJ2-7	TRBD2	NA	TRBV2	15	TGTGCCAGCAGTGAACTGCGGGGGGGGACCTACGAGCAGTACTTC	CASSELRGGTYEQYF
TRBJ2-6	NA	NA	TRBV5-1	19	TGCGCCAGCAGCTTAGTCTCAGGGGGGCCCAGCTCTGGGGCCAACGTCCTGACTTTC	CASSLVSGGPSSGANVLTF
TRBJ2-4	TRBD2	NA	TRBV7-9	15	TGTGCCAGCAGCATGGGGACTAGCGGGAGGTTCATTCAGTACTTC	CASSMGTSGRFIQYF
TRBJ2-7	NA	NA	TRBV6-6	14	TGTGCCAGCAGTTACTCTGAGTTCTCCTACGAGCAGTACTTC	CASSYSEFSYEQYF
TRBJ2-2	NA	once	TRBV19	13	TGTGCCAGTAGTATGGATGGAGTTCGGGAGCTGTTTTTT	CASSMDGVRELFF
TRBJ2-1	TRBD2	NA	TRBV5-1	14	TGCGCCAGCAAATTCCGGGAGGAGTACAATGAGCAGTTCTTC	CASKFREEYNEQFF
TRBJ2-2	NA	NA	TRBV5-1	15	TGCGCCAGCCGACCCGGGAGCCCGGACACCGGGGAGCTGTTTTTT	CASRPGSPDTGELFF
TRBJ1-6	NA	NA	TRBV27	17	TGTGCCAGCAGTTTAACCCCCCCGAGGGTCAGGGGTTCACCCCTCCACTTT	CASSLTPPRVRGSPLHF
TRBJ2-7	NA	NA	TRBV28	14	TGTGCCAGCAGTTTTGATGCCAGCTCCTACGAGCAGTACTTC	CASSFDASSYEQYF
TRBJ1-1	NA	NA	TRBV6-1	13	TGTGCCAGCACCCACGGGGGGGACACTGAAGCTTTCTTT	CASTHGGDTEAFF